Below, 3 T cell receptor beta chains from the same sample are listed, as sequenced in a study of spatial heterogeneity in lung cancer. Study conclusions and caveats: Counts of expanded intratumoral alpha and beta TCRs tracked tumor mutation counts.

TCRdb analysed the 5' RACE reads with MiXCR anew, one entry per CDR3 protein. The sample records around 100,000 distinct CDR3 sequences, approximately 4.7% being singletons. Regarding time point: sample taken at primary tumor resection. What these receptors recognize is not known. The sample was lung tumor tissue, taken at surgery. The receptor set was obtained from a male donor with early-stage non-small cell lung cancer.

The chain recombines TRBV20-1 with TRBJ2-4; 9 bases match TRBD2. The CDR3 is made up of 15 amino acids. Germline CDR1 DFQATT, CDR2 SNEGSKA (reference sequence). Trimming took 6 bases from V and 9 from J; bases not matched to a gene: 15. As DNA, the CDR3 is TGCAGTGCGGTAGAGTTTGGGACTAGCTTGAGCATTCAGTACTTC. Protein product: CSAVEFGTSLSIQYF.

The chain combines TRBV9 with TRBJ2-5; 13 bases line up with TRBD2. CDR1 is SGDLS, CDR2 YYNGEE, per germline. With 4 bases clipped from V and 4 bases from J, the junction kept 4 bases outside the gene matches. This CDR3 has 15 residues. The CDR3 here is CASSPRTSGGETQYF. The CDR3 nucleotides are TGTGCCAGCAGCCCTCGGACTAGCGGGGGAGAGACCCAGTACTTC.

This clonotype was observed at least ten times. CDR3 sequence reads: CSARRRGNTEAFF. In nucleotides, the CDR3 is TGCAGTGCTCGACGCAGGGGGAACACTGAAGCTTTCTTT. This chain links TRBV20-1 with TRBJ1-1; D possibly corresponds to TRBD1 (6 bases). This CDR3 has 13 residues. The V end was cut by 5 bases, the J end by 1 base, with 11 bases between. Germline V gene data show CDR1 as DFQATT and CDR2 as SNEGSKA (reference sequence).